This is a list of T cell receptor beta chains from one sample in a study of shared clonotypes between healthy human individuals. TCRdb keeps only in-frame clones here, not all; method: immunoSEQ multiplex PCR. The data show 2.3 million or so clones, 80% to 95% seen once. The specimen was naive CD4+ T cells from PBMCs. The receptors originated from a man aged 18-30 years in good health. Some clones in this sample may be carry-over from other donors' samples. The CDR3 runs from the conserved cysteine through the conserved F or W. D genes are given only for firm matches. Some rows mark clone size as missing; the rest say once, few, many or name a class of expanded clone.

J | V | D | size | CDR3 | DNA
TRBJ2-3 | TRBV28 | - | - | CASRDSGTDTQYF | TGTGCCAGCAGGGACTCAGGCACAGATACGCAGTATTTT
TRBJ2-1 | TRBV5-1 | TRBD1 | - | CASSRTGANEQFF | TGCGCCAGCAGCCGGACAGGGGCCAATGAGCAGTTCTTC
TRBJ1-1 | TRBV10-3 | - | - | CAISEKASTEAFF | TGTGCCATCAGTGAGAAAGCCAGCACTGAAGCTTTCTTT
TRBJ2-7 | TRBV5-1 | - | - | CASSLAAGSHEQYF | TGCGCCAGCAGCTTGGCGGCAGGGAGCCACGAGCAGTACTTC
TRBJ1-2 | TRBV18 | - | - | CASSTNAGDGYTF | TGTGCCAGCTCAACCAATGCCGGGGATGGCTACACCTTC
TRBJ2-3 | TRBV7-9 | - | - | CASSSQGNSQYF | TGTGCCAGCAGCTCGCAGGGGAATTCGCAGTATTTT
TRBJ1-3 | TRBV18 | - | - | CASSPQVSSGNTIYF | TGTGCCAGCTCACCACAGGTTTCCTCTGGAAACACCATATATTTT
TRBJ2-1 | TRBV2 | - | - | CASSEIGGSYNEQFF | TGTGCCAGCAGTGAAATCGGGGGCTCCTACAATGAGCAGTTCTTC
TRBJ1-6 | TRBV2 | TRBD1 | - | CASSPRQGAGNSPLHF | TGTGCCAGCAGTCCCAGACAGGGGGCTGGGAATTCACCCCTCCACTTT
TRBJ1-2 | TRBV4-1 | - | - | CASSQVSRAYGYTF | TGCGCCAGCAGCCAAGTGAGCAGGGCGTATGGCTACACCTTC
TRBJ2-5 | TRBV4-2 | - | - | CASSSAETQYF | TGTGCCAGCAGCTCGGCGGAGACCCAGTACTTC
TRBJ2-7 | TRBV5-1 | TRBD1 | - | CASSLGSTGSNEQYF | TGCGCCAGCAGCTTGGGGTCGACAGGGAGTAACGAGCAGTACTTC
TRBJ2-5 | TRBV7-9 | - | - | CASSTETQYF | TGTGCCAGCAGCACAGAGACCCAGTACTTC
TRBJ2-7 | TRBV5-1 | - | - | CASSLELGTSYEQYF | TGCGCCAGCAGCTTGGAGCTAGGGACCTCCTACGAGCAGTACTTC
TRBJ1-5 | TRBV28 | TRBD1 | - | CASSLGQGVGQPQHF | TGTGCCAGCAGTTTAGGGCAGGGGGTAGGACAGCCCCAGCATTTT
TRBJ2-1 | TRBV7-2 | TRBD2 | - | CASSLNRASGSSEQFF | TGTGCCAGCAGCTTAAATCGTGCTAGCGGGAGTAGTGAGCAGTTCTTC
TRBJ2-3 | TRBV5-1 | - | - | CASSLSQYPTDTQYF | TGCGCCAGCAGCTTGTCGCAGTACCCCACAGATACGCAGTATTTT
TRBJ2-3 | TRBV7-2 | TRBD2 | - | CASSTGLAGGGTQYF | TGTGCCAGCAGTACGGGACTAGCGGGAGGTGGTACGCAGTATTTT
TRBJ2-7 | TRBV6-6 | TRBD2 | - | CASTQTPGGEQYF | TGTGCCAGCACGCAGACGCCGGGGGGCGAGCAGTACTTC
TRBJ1-1 | TRBV2 | - | - | CASTTQAKNTEAFF | TGTGCCAGCACTACACAGGCCAAGAACACTGAAGCTTTCTTT
TRBJ2-7 | TRBV27 | - | - | CATSMSAGFSYEQYF | TGTGCCACTTCCATGTCCGCAGGGTTCTCCTACGAGCAGTACTTC
TRBJ1-1 | TRBV15 | - | few | CATSGPMNTEAFF | TGTGCCACCAGCGGACCTATGAACACTGAAGCTTTCTTT
TRBJ2-3 | TRBV6-1 | TRBD2 | - | CASSSSGRDTDTQYF | TGTGCCAGCAGTTCAAGCGGGAGAGACACAGATACGCAGTATTTT
TRBJ1-6 | TRBV7-9 | - | - | CASSETGLGNSPLHF | TGTGCCAGCAGCGAAACAGGTCTAGGTAATTCACCCCTCCACTTT
TRBJ2-3 | TRBV11-2 | TRBD2 | - | CASSLWPSGNTDTQYF | TGTGCCAGCAGCTTATGGCCTAGCGGGAACACAGATACGCAGTATTTT
TRBJ2-2 | TRBV10-1 | - | - | CASSESPIGGELFF | TGCGCCAGCAGTGAGTCTCCCATAGGCGGGGAGCTGTTTTTT
TRBJ1-5 | TRBV7-9 | - | - | CASSQGGAGQPQHF | TGTGCCAGCAGCCAAGGAGGGGCGGGCCAGCCCCAGCATTTT
TRBJ2-5 | TRBV27 | TRBD2 | - | CASSFGTSGAQETQYF | TGTGCCAGCAGTTTCGGGACTAGCGGAGCGCAAGAGACCCAGTACTTC
TRBJ2-2 | TRBV28 | - | - | CASTRNWDTGELFF | TGTGCCAGCACCCGGAATTGGGATACCGGGGAGCTGTTTTTT
TRBJ2-1 | TRBV5-1 | - | - | CASSLLQNYNEQFF | TGCGCCAGCAGCTTGTTGCAGAACTACAATGAGCAGTTCTTC
TRBJ2-7 | TRBV11-2 | - | - | CASRRNSNSYEQYF | TGTGCCAGCAGACGCAACTCTAACTCCTACGAGCAGTACTTC
TRBJ1-2 | TRBV28 | - | - | CAHGGGKPNYGYTF | TGTGCCCACGGAGGGGGTAAGCCCAACTATGGCTACACCTTC
TRBJ1-2 | TRBV9 | - | - | CASSVGTENSYGYTF | TGTGCCAGCAGCGTAGGGACGGAGAATTCCTATGGCTACACCTTC
TRBJ2-1 | TRBV5-1 | TRBD2 | - | CASSLRTSGGRNEQFF | TGCGCCAGCAGCTTGCGTACTAGCGGAGGGAGGAATGAGCAGTTCTTC
TRBJ1-2 | TRBV30 | - | - | CAWSSGQSFSYGYTF | TGTGCCTGGAGTTCAGGACAGTCTTTTAGCTATGGCTACACCTTC
TRBJ1-1 | TRBV7-9 | TRBD1 | - | CASSPRTGYGEAFF | TGTGCCAGCAGCCCAAGGACAGGGTACGGTGAAGCTTTCTTT
TRBJ2-1 | TRBV28 | TRBD1 | - | CASSLGGTGGYNEQFF | TGTGCCAGCAGTTTAGGGGGGACAGGGGGTTACAATGAGCAGTTCTTC
TRBJ1-2 | TRBV6-1 | TRBD1 | - | CASSDSDRDRKGYTF | TGTGCCAGCAGCGACTCCGACAGGGACAGAAAAGGCTACACCTTC
TRBJ2-5 | TRBV5-1 | - | - | CASSLEGPFQETQYF | TGCGCCAGCAGCTTGGAAGGGCCTTTCCAAGAGACCCAGTACTTC
TRBJ1-1 | TRBV14 | - | - | CASSQDRPYQGWERAFF | TGTGCCAGCAGCCAAGATCGACCCTACCAGGGCTGGGAGCGAGCTTTCTTT
TRBJ2-5 | TRBV7-8 | - | - | CASSLGTSKETQYF | TGTGCCAGCAGCTTAGGAACTAGCAAGGAGACCCAGTACTTC
TRBJ2-7 | TRBV9 | - | - | CASSPRGGIAFYEQYF | TGTGCCAGCAGCCCACGTGGCGGGATCGCTTTCTACGAGCAGTACTTC
TRBJ1-5 | TRBV6-5 | - | few | CASSRVANQPQHF | TGTGCCAGCAGCCGGGTAGCTAATCAGCCCCAGCATTTT
TRBJ2-2 | TRBV1 | - | - | CTSSPGLAGVETGELFF | TGCACCAGCAGCCCCGGACTAGCGGGAGTCGAGACCGGGGAGCTGTTTTTT
TRBJ2-1 | TRBV15 | - | - | CATSRGVSGYEQFF | TGTGCCACCAGCAGGGGGGTAAGCGGCTATGAGCAGTTCTTC
TRBJ2-7 | TRBV5-5 | - | - | CASSLIVTGSYEQYF | TGTGCCAGCAGCTTAATAGTAACGGGATCCTACGAGCAGTACTTC
TRBJ1-1 | TRBV29-1 | - | - | CSVSGRLNTEAFF | TGCAGCGTCTCGGGTCGGTTGAACACTGAAGCTTTCTTT
TRBJ2-2 | TRBV19 | TRBD2 | - | CASSGRGGAMNTGELFF | TGTGCCAGTAGTGGACGGGGAGGGGCCATGAACACCGGGGAGCTGTTTTTT
TRBJ1-1 | TRBV28 | - | - | CASSFWTAPQAFF | TGTGCCAGCAGTTTCTGGACAGCACCCCAAGCTTTCTTT
TRBJ1-2 | TRBV14 | - | - | CASSQVRGRGYTF | TGTGCCAGCAGCCAAGTGCGGGGGCGAGGCTACACCTTC
TRBJ1-4 | TRBV7-9 | - | - | CASSLGAGFGEKLFF | TGTGCCAGCAGCTTAGGTGCAGGGTTCGGGGAAAAACTGTTTTTT
TRBJ2-7 | TRBV29-1 | - | - | CSVRLYEQYF | TGCAGCGTCCGGCTCTACGAGCAGTACTTC
TRBJ2-1 | TRBV11-2 | TRBD2 | once | CASSTLAGGPYNEQFF | TGTGCCAGCAGCACCCTAGCGGGAGGTCCTTACAATGAGCAGTTCTTC
TRBJ2-3 | TRBV6-1 | TRBD2 | - | CASRKLAGAADTQYF | TGTGCCAGCAGAAAACTAGCGGGAGCAGCAGATACGCAGTATTTT
TRBJ1-5 | TRBV30 | - | - | CAWSVSGGDQPQHF | TGTGCCTGGAGTGTATCCGGGGGTGATCAGCCCCAGCATTTT